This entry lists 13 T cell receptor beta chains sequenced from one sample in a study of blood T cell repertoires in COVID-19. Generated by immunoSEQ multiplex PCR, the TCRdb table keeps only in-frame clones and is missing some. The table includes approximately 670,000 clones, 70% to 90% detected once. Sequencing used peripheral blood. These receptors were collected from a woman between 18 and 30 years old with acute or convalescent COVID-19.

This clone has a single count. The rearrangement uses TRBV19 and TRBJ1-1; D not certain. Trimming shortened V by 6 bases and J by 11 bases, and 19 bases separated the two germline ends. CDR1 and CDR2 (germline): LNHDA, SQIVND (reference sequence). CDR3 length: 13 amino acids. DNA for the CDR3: TGTGCCAGTAGCTGGACCGGGGAAATGGAGGCTTTCTTT. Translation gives CASSWTGEMEAFF. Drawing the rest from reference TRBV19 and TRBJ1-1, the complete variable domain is DGGITQSPKYLFRKEGQNVTLSCEQNLNHDAMYWYRQDPGQGLRLIYYSQIVNDFQKGDIAEGYSVSREKKESFPLTVTSAQKNPTAFYLCASSWTGEMEAFFGQGTRLTVV.

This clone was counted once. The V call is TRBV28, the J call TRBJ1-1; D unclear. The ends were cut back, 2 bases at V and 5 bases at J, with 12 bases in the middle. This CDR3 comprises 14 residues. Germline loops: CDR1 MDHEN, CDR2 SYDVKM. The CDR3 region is CASSLRPGSTEAFF. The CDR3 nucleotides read TGTGCCAGCAGTTTACGTCCCGGGTCTACTGAAGCTTTCTTT.

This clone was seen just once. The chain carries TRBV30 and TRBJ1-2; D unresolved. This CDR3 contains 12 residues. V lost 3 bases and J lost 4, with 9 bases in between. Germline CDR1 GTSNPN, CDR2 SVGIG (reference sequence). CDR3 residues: CAWRHYTYGYTF. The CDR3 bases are TGTGCCTGGAGGCATTACACCTATGGCTACACCTTC.

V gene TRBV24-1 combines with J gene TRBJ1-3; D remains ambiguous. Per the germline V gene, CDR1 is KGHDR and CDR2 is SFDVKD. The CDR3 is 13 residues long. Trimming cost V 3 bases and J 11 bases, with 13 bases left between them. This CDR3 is CATSDPMGEAIYF. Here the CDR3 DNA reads TGTGCCACCAGTGATCCGATGGGCGAAGCCATATATTTT.

As DNA, the CDR3 is TGTGCCTGGAGTAAGGGACAAAACTATGGCTACACCTTC. Translation gives CAWSKGQNYGYTF. The chain has TRBV30 and TRBJ1-2, with D possibly TRBD1 on 6 matching bases. This CDR3 is built from 13 residues. Looked up from germline, CDR1 is GTSNPN and CDR2 is SVGIG (reference sequence). Deletions cut 2 bases from V and 2 bases from J, with 9 bases between.

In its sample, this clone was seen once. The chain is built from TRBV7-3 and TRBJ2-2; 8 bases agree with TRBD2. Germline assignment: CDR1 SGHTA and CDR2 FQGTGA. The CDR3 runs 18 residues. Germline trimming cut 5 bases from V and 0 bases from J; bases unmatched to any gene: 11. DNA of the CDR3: TGTGCCAGCAGCCACCCTGCCGGGGGGGCCGCGAACACCGGGGAGCTGTTTTTT. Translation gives CASSHPAGGAANTGELFF.

CDR3 loop: CASSFAGTGELFF. In DNA form, the CDR3 reads TGTGCCAGCAGTTTCGCAGGCACCGGGGAGCTGTTTTTT. The chain employs TRBV27 and TRBJ2-2; D not resolved. Germline lookup yields CDR1 MNHEY and CDR2 SMNVEV (reference sequence). This CDR3 comprises 13 residues. V gave up 3 bases and J gave up 4 bases, with 6 bases separating them.

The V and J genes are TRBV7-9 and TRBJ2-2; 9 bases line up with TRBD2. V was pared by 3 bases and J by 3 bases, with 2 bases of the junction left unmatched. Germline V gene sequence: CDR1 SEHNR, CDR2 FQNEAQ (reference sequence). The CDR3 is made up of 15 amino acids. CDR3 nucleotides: TGTGCCAGCAGCTTGCGGGAGGGATACACCGGGGAGCTGTTTTTT. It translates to CASSLREGYTGELFF. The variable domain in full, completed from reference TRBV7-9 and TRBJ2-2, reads DTGVSQNPRHKITKRGQNVTFRCDPISEHNRLYWYRQTLGQGPEFLTYFQNEAQLEKSRLLSDRFSAERPKGSFSTLEIQRTEQGDSAMYLCASSLREGYTGELFFGEGSRLTVL.

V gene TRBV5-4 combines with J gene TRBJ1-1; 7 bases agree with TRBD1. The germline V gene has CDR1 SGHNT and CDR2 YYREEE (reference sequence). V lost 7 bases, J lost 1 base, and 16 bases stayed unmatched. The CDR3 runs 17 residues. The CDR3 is CASGESGQIVPNTEAFF. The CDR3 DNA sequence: TGTGCCAGCGGTGAGTCGGGACAGATCGTCCCGAACACTGAAGCTTTCTTT.

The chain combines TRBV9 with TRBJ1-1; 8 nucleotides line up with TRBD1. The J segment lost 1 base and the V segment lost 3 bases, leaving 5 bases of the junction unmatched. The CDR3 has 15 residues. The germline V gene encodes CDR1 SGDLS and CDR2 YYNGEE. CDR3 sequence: CASSGNRGKNTEAFF. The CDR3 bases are TGTGCCAGCAGCGGGAACAGGGGGAAGAACACTGAAGCTTTCTTT.

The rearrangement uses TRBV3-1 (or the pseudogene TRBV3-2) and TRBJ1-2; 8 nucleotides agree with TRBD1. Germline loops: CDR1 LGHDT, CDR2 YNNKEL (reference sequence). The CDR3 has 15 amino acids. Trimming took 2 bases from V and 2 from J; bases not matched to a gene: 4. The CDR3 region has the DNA TGTGCCAGCAGCCAACCGGGACAGGACAACTATGGCTACACCTTC. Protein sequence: CASSQPGQDNYGYTF.

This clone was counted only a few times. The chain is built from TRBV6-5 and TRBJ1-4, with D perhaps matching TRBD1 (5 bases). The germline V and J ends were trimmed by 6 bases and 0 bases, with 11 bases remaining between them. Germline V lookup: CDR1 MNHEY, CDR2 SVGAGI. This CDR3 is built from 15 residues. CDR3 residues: CASRDGGATNEKLFF. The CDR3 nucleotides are TGTGCCAGCAGGGACGGGGGGGCAACTAATGAAAAACTGTTTTTT.

CDR3 loop: CASSLGRTSPRETQYF. CDR3 DNA: TGTGCCAGCAGCTTAGGGAGGACTAGCCCCCGGGAGACCCAGTACTTC. This chain connects TRBV13 to TRBJ2-5; TRBD2 matches 8 bases. The CDR3 spans 16 residues. Germline CDR1 and CDR2: PRHDT and FYEKMQ (reference sequence). Germline trimming cut 0 bases from V and 5 bases from J; bases unmatched to any gene: 8.